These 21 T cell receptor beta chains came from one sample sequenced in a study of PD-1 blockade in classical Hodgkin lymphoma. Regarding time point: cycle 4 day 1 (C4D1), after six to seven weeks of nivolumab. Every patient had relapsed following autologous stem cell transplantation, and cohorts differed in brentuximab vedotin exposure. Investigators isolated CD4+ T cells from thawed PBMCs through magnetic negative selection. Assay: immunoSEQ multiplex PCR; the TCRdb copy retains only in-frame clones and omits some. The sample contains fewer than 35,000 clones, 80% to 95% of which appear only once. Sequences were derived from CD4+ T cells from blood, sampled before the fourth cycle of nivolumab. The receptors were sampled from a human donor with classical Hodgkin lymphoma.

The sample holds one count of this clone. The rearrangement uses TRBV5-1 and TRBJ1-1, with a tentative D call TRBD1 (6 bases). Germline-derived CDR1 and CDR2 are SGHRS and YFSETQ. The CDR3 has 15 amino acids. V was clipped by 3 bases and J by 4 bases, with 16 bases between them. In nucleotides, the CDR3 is TGCGCCAGCAGCTGGGCGGGGGGGCGAGGCACTGAAGCTTTCTTT. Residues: CASSWAGGRGTEAFF.

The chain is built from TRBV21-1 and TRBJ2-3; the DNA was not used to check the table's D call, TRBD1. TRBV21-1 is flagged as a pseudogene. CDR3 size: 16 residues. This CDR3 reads CAINETGTGGTDTQYF. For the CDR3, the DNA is TGTGCCATCAACGAAACCGGGACAGGTGGCACAGATACGCAGTATTTT.

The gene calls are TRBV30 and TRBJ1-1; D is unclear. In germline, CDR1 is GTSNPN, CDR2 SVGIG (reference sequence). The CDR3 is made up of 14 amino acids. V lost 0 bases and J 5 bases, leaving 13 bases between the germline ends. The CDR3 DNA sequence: TGTGCCTGGAGTGTACAGCAGGAAGGAACTGAAGCTTTCTTT. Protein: CAWSVQQEGTEAFF.

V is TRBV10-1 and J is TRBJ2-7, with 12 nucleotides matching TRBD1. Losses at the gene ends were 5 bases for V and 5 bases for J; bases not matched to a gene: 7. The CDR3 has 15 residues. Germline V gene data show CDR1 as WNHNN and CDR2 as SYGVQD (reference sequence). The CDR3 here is CASSSGTGGLNEQYF. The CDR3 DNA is TGCGCCAGCAGTTCCGGGACAGGGGGCTTGAACGAGCAGTACTTC.

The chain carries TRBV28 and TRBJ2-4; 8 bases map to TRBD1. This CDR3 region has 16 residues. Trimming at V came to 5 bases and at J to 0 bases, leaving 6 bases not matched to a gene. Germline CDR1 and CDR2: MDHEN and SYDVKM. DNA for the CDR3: TGTGCCAGCAGTCCACAGGGGGGTAAAGCCAAAAACATTCAGTACTTC. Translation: CASSPQGGKAKNIQYF.

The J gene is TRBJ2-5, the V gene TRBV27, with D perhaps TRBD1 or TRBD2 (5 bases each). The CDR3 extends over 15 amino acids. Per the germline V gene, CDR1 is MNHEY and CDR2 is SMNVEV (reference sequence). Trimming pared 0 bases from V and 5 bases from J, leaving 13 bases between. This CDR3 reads CASSLSGDAWETQYF. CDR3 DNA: TGTGCCAGCAGTTTATCAGGGGACGCCTGGGAGACCCAGTACTTC.

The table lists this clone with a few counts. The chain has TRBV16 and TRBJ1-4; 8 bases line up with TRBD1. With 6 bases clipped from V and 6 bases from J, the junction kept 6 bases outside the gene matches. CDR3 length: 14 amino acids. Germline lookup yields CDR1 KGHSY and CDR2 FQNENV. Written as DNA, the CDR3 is TGTGCCAGCAGTCCCAGGGGGCGCGATGAAAAACTGTTTTTT. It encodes CASSPRGRDEKLFF.

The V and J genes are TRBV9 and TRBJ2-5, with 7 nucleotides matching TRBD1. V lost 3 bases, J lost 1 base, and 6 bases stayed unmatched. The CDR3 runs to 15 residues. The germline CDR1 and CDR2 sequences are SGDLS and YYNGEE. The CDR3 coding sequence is TGTGCCAGCAGCGCAGGGACAGCAATCCAAGAGACCCAGTACTTC. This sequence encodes CASSAGTAIQETQYF. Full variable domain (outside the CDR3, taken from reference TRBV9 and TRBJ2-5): DSGVTQTPKHLITATGQRVTLRCSPRSGDLSVYWYQQSLDQGLQFLIQYYNGEERAKGNILERFSAQQFPDLHSELNLSSLELGDSALYFCASSAGTAIQETQYFGPGTRLLVL.

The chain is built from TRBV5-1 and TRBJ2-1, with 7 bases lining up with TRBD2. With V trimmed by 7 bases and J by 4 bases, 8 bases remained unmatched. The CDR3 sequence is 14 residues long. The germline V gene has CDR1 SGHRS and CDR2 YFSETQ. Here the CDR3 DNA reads TGCGCCAGCGCGACGGGAGGTGTTTACAATGAGCAGTTCTTC. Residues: CASATGGVYNEQFF.

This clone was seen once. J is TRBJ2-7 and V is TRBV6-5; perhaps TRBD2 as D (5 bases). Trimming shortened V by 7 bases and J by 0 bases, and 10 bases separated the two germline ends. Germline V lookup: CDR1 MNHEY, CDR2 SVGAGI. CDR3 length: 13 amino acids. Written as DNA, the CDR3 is TGTGCCAGCACCCCCCGGGACTCCTACGAGCAGTACTTC. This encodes CASTPRDSYEQYF.

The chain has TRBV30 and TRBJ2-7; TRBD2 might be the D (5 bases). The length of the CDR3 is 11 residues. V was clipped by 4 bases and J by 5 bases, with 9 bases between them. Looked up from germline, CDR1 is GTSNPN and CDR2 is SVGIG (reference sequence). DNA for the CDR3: TGTGCCTGGAAGAGGGATCACGAGCAGTACTTC. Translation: CAWKRDHEQYF.

CDR3 residues: CASSVGRSGANVLTF. As DNA, the CDR3 is TGTGCCAGCAGCGTAGGCCGCTCTGGGGCCAACGTCCTGACTTTC. V and J are TRBV9 and TRBJ2-6; D remains ambiguous. CDR3 length: 15 residues. Germline assignment: CDR1 SGDLS and CDR2 YYNGEE. V lost 0 bases and J 0 bases, leaving 4 bases between the germline ends.

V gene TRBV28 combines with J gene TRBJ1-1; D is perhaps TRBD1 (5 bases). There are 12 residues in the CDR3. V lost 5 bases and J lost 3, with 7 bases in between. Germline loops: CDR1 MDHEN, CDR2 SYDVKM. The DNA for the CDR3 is TGTGCCAGCAGTCAGGGTTACACTGAAGCTTTCTTT. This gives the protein CASSQGYTEAFF.

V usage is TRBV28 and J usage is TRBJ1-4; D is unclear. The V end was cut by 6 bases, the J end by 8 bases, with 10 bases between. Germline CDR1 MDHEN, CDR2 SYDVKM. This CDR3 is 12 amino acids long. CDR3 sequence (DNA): TGTGCCAGCAGAGTGCCGGGGGAAAAACTGTTTTTT. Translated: CASRVPGEKLFF.

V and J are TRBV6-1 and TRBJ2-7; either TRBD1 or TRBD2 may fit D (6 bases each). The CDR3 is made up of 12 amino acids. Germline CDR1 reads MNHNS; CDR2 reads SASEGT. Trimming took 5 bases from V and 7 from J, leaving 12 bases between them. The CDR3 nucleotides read TGTGCCAGCAGTTCAACAGGGAGGGAGCAGTACTTC. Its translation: CASSSTGREQYF.

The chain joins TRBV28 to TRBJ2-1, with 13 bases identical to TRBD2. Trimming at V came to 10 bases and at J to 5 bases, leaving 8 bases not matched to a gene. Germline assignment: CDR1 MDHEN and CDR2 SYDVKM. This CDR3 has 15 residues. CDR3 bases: TGTGCCACCTTGACTAGCGGGAGGCTCAACAATGAGCAGTTCTTC. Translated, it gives CATLTSGRLNNEQFF.

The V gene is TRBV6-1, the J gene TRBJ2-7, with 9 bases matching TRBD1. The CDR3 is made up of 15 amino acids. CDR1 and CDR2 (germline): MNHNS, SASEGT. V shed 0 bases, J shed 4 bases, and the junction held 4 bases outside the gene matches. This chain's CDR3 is CASSEAGTGWYEQYF. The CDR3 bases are TGTGCCAGCAGTGAAGCTGGGACAGGGTGGTACGAGCAGTACTTC.

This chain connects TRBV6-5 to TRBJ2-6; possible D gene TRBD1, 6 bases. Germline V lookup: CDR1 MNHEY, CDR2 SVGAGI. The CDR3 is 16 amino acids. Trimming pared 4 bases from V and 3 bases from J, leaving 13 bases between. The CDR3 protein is CASSFSQGSGANVLTF. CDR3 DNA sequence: TGTGCCAGCAGTTTCTCACAGGGTAGTGGGGCCAACGTCCTGACTTTC.

The CDR3 DNA is TGTGCCAGCAGCTTAAGGTCCACAGATACGCAGTATTTT. As protein: CASSLRSTDTQYF. This chain connects TRBV11-3 to TRBJ2-3; no definite D call. The CDR3 covers 13 residues. The germline V gene has CDR1 SGHNT and CDR2 YENEEA. V was clipped by 2 bases and J by 2 bases, with 5 bases between them. Full variable domain (outside the CDR3, taken from reference TRBV11-3 and TRBJ2-3): EAGVVQSPRYKIIEKKQPVAFWCNPISGHNTLYWYLQNLGQGPELLIRYENEEAVDDSQLPKDRFSAERLKGVDSTLKIQPAELGDSAVYLCASSLRSTDTQYFGPGTRLTVL.

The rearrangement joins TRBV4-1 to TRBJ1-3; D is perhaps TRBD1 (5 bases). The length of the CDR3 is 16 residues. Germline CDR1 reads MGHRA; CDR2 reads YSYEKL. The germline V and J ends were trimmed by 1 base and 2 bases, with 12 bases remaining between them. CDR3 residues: CASSQVWGFTGNTIYF. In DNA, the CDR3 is TGCGCCAGCAGCCAAGTTTGGGGGTTCACTGGAAACACCATATATTTT.

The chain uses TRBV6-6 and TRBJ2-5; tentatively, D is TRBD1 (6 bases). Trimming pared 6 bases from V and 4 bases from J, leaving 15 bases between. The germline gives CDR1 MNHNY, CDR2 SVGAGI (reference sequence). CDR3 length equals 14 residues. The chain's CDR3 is CASRMAGDGETQYF. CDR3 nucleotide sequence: TGTGCCAGCAGAATGGCAGGGGATGGAGAGACCCAGTACTTC.